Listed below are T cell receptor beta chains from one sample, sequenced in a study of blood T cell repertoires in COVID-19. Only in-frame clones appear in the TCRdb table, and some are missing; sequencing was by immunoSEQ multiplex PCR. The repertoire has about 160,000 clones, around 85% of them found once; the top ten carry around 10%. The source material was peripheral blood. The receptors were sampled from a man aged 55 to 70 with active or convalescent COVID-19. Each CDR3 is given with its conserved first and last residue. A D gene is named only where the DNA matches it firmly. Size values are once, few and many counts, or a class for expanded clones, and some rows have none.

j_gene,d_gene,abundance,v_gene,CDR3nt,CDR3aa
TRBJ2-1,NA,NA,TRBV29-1,TGCAGCGTTCCGGGCTCCTACAATGAGCAGTTCTTC,CSVPGSYNEQFF
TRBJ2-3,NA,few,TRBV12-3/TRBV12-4,TGTGCCAGCAGTAGCCACACAGATACGCAGTATTTT,CASSSHTDTQYF
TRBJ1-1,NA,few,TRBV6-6,TGTGCCAGCAGTTATGGAGTCGGCAGATCTACTCCTGAAGCTTTCTTT,CASSYGVGRSTPEAFF
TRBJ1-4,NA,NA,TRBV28,TGTGCCATTTCCGGACAGCTTAATGAAAAACTGTTTTTT,CAISGQLNEKLFF
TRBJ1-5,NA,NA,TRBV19,TGTGCCAGTAGCGTCGCGGGGACTCAGCCCCAGCATTTT,CASSVAGTQPQHF
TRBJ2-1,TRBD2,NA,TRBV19,TGTGCCACCGGGACTAGCGGGAGTTGGTCCTACAATGAGCAGTTCTTC,CATGTSGSWSYNEQFF
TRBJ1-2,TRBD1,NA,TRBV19,TGTGCCAGTAGTACCCAGGACAGGGCGAACTATGGCTACACCTTC,CASSTQDRANYGYTF
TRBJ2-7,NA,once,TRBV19,TGTGCCAGTAGTATAGGGGTACAGGCATACGAGCAGTACTTC,CASSIGVQAYEQYF
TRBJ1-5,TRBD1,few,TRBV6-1,TGTGCCAGCAGTGCCCCTACTCGGGACAGGGTTTCTCTTAATCAGCCCCAGCATTTT,CASSAPTRDRVSLNQPQHF
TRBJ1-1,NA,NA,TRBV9,TGTGCCAGCAGCGTCACGGGGAACACTGAAGCTTTCTTT,CASSVTGNTEAFF
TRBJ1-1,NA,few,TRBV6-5,TGTGCCGGAAGACAGTTTATGAACACTGAAGCTTTCTTT,CAGRQFMNTEAFF
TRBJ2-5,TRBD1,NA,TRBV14,TGTGCCAGCAGCCTCCGACAGGGTTGGGAGACCCAGTACTTC,CASSLRQGWETQYF
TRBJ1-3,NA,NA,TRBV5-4,TGTGCCAGCAGCGGCGGGGGGGAGTATGGAAACACCATATATTTT,CASSGGGEYGNTIYF
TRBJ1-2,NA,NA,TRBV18,TGTGCCAGCTCACCAGGAGCTGTTCCTAACTATGGCTACACCTTC,CASSPGAVPNYGYTF
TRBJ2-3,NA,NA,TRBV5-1,TGCGCCAGTCCGGCGGGCTACCGAGCAGATACGCAGTATTTT,CASPAGYRADTQYF